These 17 T cell receptor beta chains were all obtained from the same sample, sequenced in a study of OX40 agonist ivuxolimab in advanced cancers. The data were produced by immunoSEQ multiplex PCR, yet TCRdb's version contains in-frame clones alone and is incomplete. The table lists around 12,000 clones, roughly 90% of them singletons, with around three quarters in the top ten. Sequencing was performed on CD4+ or CD8+ T cells sorted from blood, taken in a trial of the OX40 agonist ivuxolimab. These receptor sequences come from an adult with an advanced solid tumor such as melanoma, head and neck, liver or kidney cancer.

The chain combines TRBV2 with TRBJ2-2; D may be TRBD1 (7 bases). CDR3 length: 15 amino acids. Between the trimmed V and J ends, which lost 7 bases and 2 bases, there was a span of 14 bases. Germline CDR1 SNHLY, CDR2 FYNNEI. The DNA of the CDR3 is TGTGCCAGCATGTGGCGGGACAGAAACACCGGGGAGCTGTTTTTT. As protein: CASMWRDRNTGELFF. The full variable domain, its missing parts supplied by reference TRBV2 and TRBJ2-2, is EPEVTQTPSHQVTQMGQEVILRCVPISNHLYFYWYRQILGQKVEFLVSFYNNEISEKSEIFDDQFSVERPDGSNFTLKIRSTKLEDSAMYFCASMWRDRNTGELFFGEGSRLTVL.

The chain links TRBV6-5 to TRBJ1-6; 8 bases line up with TRBD1. V lost 6 bases, J lost 6 bases, and 4 bases stayed unmatched. The CDR3 runs to 14 residues. CDR1 and CDR2 from the germline V gene are MNHEY and SVGAGI. The CDR3 nucleotides read TGTGCCAGCAGGTGGGACAGGTTTAATTCACCCCTCCACTTT. Translated, it gives CASRWDRFNSPLHF.

In nucleotides, the CDR3 is TGTGCCAGCAGCTCTAGCGGGGGCTTCTACGAGCAGTACTTC. It codes for CASSSSGGFYEQYF. This chain connects TRBV11-3 to TRBJ2-7, with 10 positions matching TRBD2. The CDR3 runs to 14 residues. The V gene end was trimmed by 4 bases and the J gene end by 3 bases; junction bases not matched to a gene: 3. Germline-derived CDR1 and CDR2 are SGHNT and YENEEA. The whole variable domain, remainder taken from reference TRBV11-3 and TRBJ2-7, is EAGVVQSPRYKIIEKKQPVAFWCNPISGHNTLYWYLQNLGQGPELLIRYENEEAVDDSQLPKDRFSAERLKGVDSTLKIQPAELGDSAVYLCASSSSGGFYEQYFGPGTRLTVT.

V usage is TRBV25-1 and J usage is TRBJ2-5; D is perhaps TRBD1 (5 bases). The CDR3 spans 15 residues. The germline gives CDR1 MGHDK, CDR2 SYGVNS. V was trimmed by 1 base and J by 3 bases, leaving 12 bases between them. Here the CDR3 reads CASSEWGGREETQYF. The DNA for the CDR3 is TGTGCCAGCAGTGAATGGGGCGGAAGGGAAGAGACCCAGTACTTC.

This sequence joins TRBV30 and TRBJ2-7; 8 positions match TRBD2. The junction had 2 bases not matched to a gene; V was cut back by 4 bases and J by 0 bases. CDR1 is GTSNPN, CDR2 SVGIG, per germline (reference sequence). The CDR3 is made up of 13 amino acids. The CDR3 DNA reads as TGTGCCTGGACGGGGGGGCACTCCTACGAGCAGTACTTC. Translation gives CAWTGGHSYEQYF.

V and J are TRBV5-4 and TRBJ2-7; 9 bases map to TRBD2. Germline CDR1 is SGHNT and CDR2 is YYREEE (reference sequence). This CDR3 region has 15 residues. The V gene end was trimmed by 7 bases and the J gene end by 3 bases; junction bases not matched to a gene: 11. CDR3 amino acids: CASGPRGGALYEQYF. The CDR3 DNA sequence: TGTGCCAGCGGACCCCGCGGGGGGGCCCTCTACGAGCAGTACTTC. Variable domain in full (rest from reference TRBV5-4 and TRBJ2-7): ETGVTQSPTHLIKTRGQQVTLRCSSQSGHNTVSWYQQALGQGPQFIFQYYREEENGRGNFPPRFSGLQFPNYSSELNVNALELDDSALYLCASGPRGGALYEQYFGPGTRLTVT.

The genes are TRBV11-3 and TRBJ2-7; 7 nucleotides agree with TRBD2. In germline, CDR1 is SGHNT, CDR2 YENEEA. J lost 7 bases, V lost 4 bases, and 13 bases had no gene match. The CDR3 has 15 residues. The CDR3 region is CASSSLGGGAREQYF. The CDR3 DNA follows: TGTGCCAGCAGCTCTTTGGGCGGGGGAGCTCGAGAGCAGTACTTC.

Relative to its sample, this clone is medium-sized. V is TRBV5-6 and J is TRBJ1-1; D might be TRBD1 (5 bases). Germline CDR1 is SGHDT and CDR2 is YYEEEE. This CDR3 has 13 residues. Trimming removed 5 bases from V and 2 bases from J, with 10 bases in between. This chain's CDR3 is CASRYGGNTEAFF. The CDR3 nucleotides are TGTGCCAGCAGGTATGGGGGAAACACTGAAGCTTTCTTT.

This clone was seen a single time. The chain carries TRBV6-1 and TRBJ2-1; D may correspond to TRBD1 or TRBD2 (5 bases each). V was clipped by 5 bases and J by 9 bases, with 17 bases between them. There are 14 residues in the CDR3. The germline V gene has CDR1 MNHNS and CDR2 SASEGT. The DNA for the CDR3 is TGTGCCAGCAGTTCGTCCCGTGTGAGGGGTGAGCAGTTCTTC. Translation: CASSSSRVRGEQFF.

The CDR3 region is CASSQDILSGTSGSDTQYF. The DNA of the CDR3 is TGTGCCAGCAGCCAAGATATTCTTTCCGGGACTAGCGGCTCAGATACGCAGTATTTT. The chain combines TRBV4-2 with TRBJ2-3, with TRBD2 identical over 11 bases. Germline V gene data show CDR1 as LGHNA and CDR2 as YNFKEQ. The CDR3 covers 19 residues. V was clipped by 0 bases and J by 4 bases; unmatched bases: 12.

The V and J genes are TRBV7-2 and TRBJ1-2; TRBD1 is a possible D gene (5 bases). This CDR3 region has 14 residues. Trimming took 5 bases from V and 5 from J, leaving 15 bases between them. Germline CDR1 reads SGHTA; CDR2 reads FQGNSA. CDR3 coding DNA: TGTGCCAGCAGCCCTACTGGGACGGAATATGGCTACACCTTC. Its protein product is CASSPTGTEYGYTF.

This chain joins TRBV6-5 and TRBJ2-5; TRBD2 might be the D (5 bases). The CDR3 runs 15 residues. Germline V CDR1 and CDR2: MNHEY, SVGAGI. The germline V and J ends were trimmed by 8 bases and 2 bases, with 18 bases remaining between them. The CDR3: CASSWLAGSQETQYF. The CDR3 nucleotides read TGTGCCAGCTCCTGGCTCGCGGGTAGTCAAGAGACCCAGTACTTC.

The chain is built from TRBV19 and TRBJ2-5; the D gene is possibly TRBD1 (5 bases). Matching the DNA end better, TRBJ2-7 makes the J call doubtful. This CDR3 spans 14 amino acids. Germline values: CDR1 LNHDA, CDR2 SQIVND (reference sequence). The CDR3 coding sequence is TGTGCCAGTAGTATATACCTTGGACAAAACGAGCAGTACTTC. Translated, it gives CASSIYLGQNEQYF.

V usage is TRBV25-1 and J usage is TRBJ2-7, with 7 bases fitting TRBD1. V shed 6 bases, J shed 3 bases, and the junction held 5 bases outside the gene matches. The CDR3 runs 13 residues. From germline, CDR1 is MGHDK and CDR2 SYGVNS. CDR3 residues: CASSNRGIYEQYF. For the CDR3, the DNA is TGTGCCAGCAGCAACAGGGGAATCTACGAGCAGTACTTC.

V is TRBV9 and J is TRBJ1-1; D is perhaps TRBD1 (5 bases). Trimming took off 3 bases at V and 5 bases at J, with 23 bases between the two ends. This CDR3 contains 17 residues. From germline, CDR1 is SGDLS and CDR2 YYNGEE. CDR3 region: CASSAPLMGGAGTEAFF. In DNA form, the CDR3 reads TGTGCCAGCAGCGCGCCCTTGATGGGAGGGGCGGGTACTGAAGCTTTCTTT.

This clone was detected only a few times. J is TRBJ1-1 and V is TRBV6-1; D perhaps matches TRBD1 (5 bases). The CDR3 is 11 residues long. CDR1 MNHNS and CDR2 SASEGT come from the germline V gene. V gave up 5 bases and J gave up 13 bases, with 14 bases separating them. Written as DNA, the CDR3 is TGTGCCAGCAGTTACCGGGACGAGGGTTTCTTT. Its translation is CASSYRDEGFF.

A note on this clone: Distinct nucleotide sequences in the sample also encode this CDR3. The chain joins TRBV30 to TRBJ1-1; TRBD1 matches at 7 bases. This CDR3 is 13 amino acids long. V lost 0 bases, J lost 8 bases, and 6 bases stayed unmatched. CDR1 is GTSNPN and CDR2 is SVGIG in the germline V gene (reference sequence). The CDR3 sequence is CAWSVGGQTEAFF. The CDR3 DNA is TGTGCCTGGAGTGTAGGGGGCCAAACCGAAGCTTTCTTT.